The next 24 T cell receptor beta chains were all read from a single sample in a study of identical twins. TCRdb itself ran the 5' RACE reads through MiXCR, one entry per CDR3 protein. Of 1.5 million to 2 million distinct CDR3 sequences listed, about 30% were seen once; the top ten hold about 0.25%. The sequenced material came from cord blood. These receptors all stem from a newborn girl in good health.

This clonotype showed up many times. This chain connects TRBV6-5 to TRBJ1-2, with D unresolved. The CDR3 contains 12 residues. Deletions cut 8 bases from V and 0 bases from J, with 7 bases between. Germline CDR1 and CDR2: MNHEY and SVGAGI. Here the CDR3 DNA reads TGTGCCAGCGGGCCTACTAACTATGGCTACACCTTC. Its translation is CASGPTNYGYTF.

The genes are TRBV27 and TRBJ2-1, with D maybe TRBD2 (6 bases). Germline values: CDR1 MNHEY, CDR2 SMNVEV (reference sequence). This CDR3 region has 14 residues. Deletions cut 4 bases from V and 5 bases from J, with 12 bases between. CDR3 DNA: TGTGCCAGCAGTTATAGCGGCACCCACAATGAGCAGTTCTTC. The encoded protein is CASSYSGTHNEQFF.

The chain couples TRBV20-1 to TRBJ2-1; no clear D gene. V was pared by 0 bases and J by 4 bases, with 10 bases between. In germline, CDR1 is DFQATT, CDR2 SNEGSKA (reference sequence). CDR3 length: 14 amino acids. The CDR3: CSARDRSGYNEQFF. The CDR3 nucleotides read TGCAGTGCTAGAGATCGTTCGGGTTACAATGAGCAGTTCTTC.

V is TRBV20-1 and J is TRBJ1-2; TRBD1 aligns across 7 bases. The CDR3 sequence is 16 residues long. CDR1 is DFQATT and CDR2 is SNEGSKA in the germline V gene (reference sequence). Germline trimming cut 3 bases from V and 1 base from J; bases unmatched to any gene: 11. For the CDR3, the DNA is TGCAGTGCTAGCCCAACCAGGGGGGCGGTTAACTATGGCTACACCTTC. This gives the protein CSASPTRGAVNYGYTF.

This clonotype appeared many times. This sequence joins TRBV29-1 and TRBJ1-5; TRBD1 is a possible D gene (6 bases). The CDR3 extends over 14 amino acids. V gave up 6 bases and J gave up 0 bases, with 12 bases separating them. Germline assignment: CDR1 SQVTM and CDR2 ANQGSEA. The CDR3 DNA is TGCAGCGTCGCACAGGGTAATAGCAATCAGCCCCAGCATTTT. Its translation is CSVAQGNSNQPQHF. Full variable domain (remainder filled in from reference TRBV29-1 and TRBJ1-5): SAVISQKPSRDICQRGTSLTIQCQVDSQVTMMFWYRQQPGQSLTLIATANQGSEATYESGFVIDKFPISRPNLTFSTLTVSNMSPEDSSIYLCSVAQGNSNQPQHFGDGTRLSIL.

The sample holds many counts of this clonotype. The rearrangement links TRBV20-1 to TRBJ2-3; no clear D. Looked up from germline, CDR1 is DFQATT and CDR2 is SNEGSKA (reference sequence). The CDR3 totals 11 residues. Trimming removed 3 bases at V and 6 bases at J, with 7 bases between. DNA of the CDR3: TGCAGTGCTAGTTACCGCGATACGCAGTATTTT. Translation gives CSASYRDTQYF.

This clonotype was observed a handful of times. The J gene is TRBJ2-7, the V gene TRBV6-5; 8 bases are a match to TRBD1. The V segment lost 7 bases and the J segment 6 bases; nucleotides outside the gene matches: 14. Germline loops: CDR1 MNHEY, CDR2 SVGAGI. The CDR3 loop spans 15 amino acids. The CDR3 bases are TGTGCCAGCACCAGATTCCGGGACAGGCAGGGCGAGCAGTACTTC. Its protein product is CASTRFRDRQGEQYF.

This clonotype turned up a few times. V gene TRBV20-1 combines with J gene TRBJ1-6; D is undetermined. V was clipped by 3 bases and J by 14 bases, with 14 bases between them. Germline CDR1 DFQATT, CDR2 SNEGSKA (reference sequence). The CDR3 sequence is 12 residues long. CDR3: CSASRAPRSLHF. In nucleotides, the CDR3 is TGCAGTGCTAGTAGGGCCCCGAGGTCCCTCCACTTT.

This clonotype was observed a handful of times. The V call is TRBV20-1, the J call TRBJ2-5; D uncertain. The V gene's germline CDR1 is DFQATT and CDR2 SNEGSKA (reference sequence). The germline V and J ends were trimmed by 7 bases and 2 bases, with 11 bases remaining between them. CDR3 length: 12 residues. This CDR3 is CSVHGRQETQYF. The CDR3 nucleotides are TGCAGTGTTCATGGACGGCAAGAGACCCAGTACTTC.

This clonotype appeared a few times. The chain joins TRBV5-5 to TRBJ2-1; perhaps TRBD1 as D (6 bases). Trimming removed 3 bases at V and 4 bases at J, with 17 bases between. CDR1 and CDR2 (germline): SGHKS, YYEKEE (reference sequence). The CDR3 consists of 16 residues. In DNA form, the CDR3 reads TGTGCCAGCAGCTACTCGGCAGGGGTACATTACAATGAGCAGTTCTTC. Translating it yields CASSYSAGVHYNEQFF.

To note about this clonotype: This may arise from a read error, as a much more abundant clone is one base away. CDR3 protein: CTSSRFRGGDEQFF. The CDR3 nucleotides are TGTACCAGCAGTCGATTCAGGGGGGGGGATGAGCAGTTCTTC. The chain uses TRBV14 and TRBJ2-1; D possibly uses TRBD1 or TRBD2 (7 bases each). The CDR3 runs to 14 residues. The germline V gene encodes CDR1 SGHDN and CDR2 FVKESK.

The genes are TRBV20-1 and TRBJ2-7, with 7 bases aligning to TRBD2. CDR3 length equals 16 residues. V trimming: 1 base; J trimming: 7 bases; junction bases outside the gene matches: 16. Germline CDR1 DFQATT, CDR2 SNEGSKA (reference sequence). This CDR3 is CSARVSAGETYNEQYF. CDR3 DNA sequence: TGCAGTGCTAGAGTGAGCGCGGGAGAGACCTACAATGAGCAGTACTTC.

V is TRBV2 and J is TRBJ2-1; D is perhaps TRBD2 (6 bases). The CDR3 covers 14 residues. Trimming left V 6 bases short and J 4 bases short, with 13 bases between. Germline V gene sequence: CDR1 SNHLY, CDR2 FYNNEI. The CDR3 nucleotides read TGTGCCAGCAGATCTCTAGCGATTTACAATGAGCAGTTCTTC. The encoded protein is CASRSLAIYNEQFF.

The chain combines TRBV6-2 or TRBV6-3 with TRBJ2-2; 8 bases map to TRBD1. CDR3 size: 14 residues. V lost 8 bases and J lost 6; bases outside the gene matches: 8. From germline, CDR1 is MNHEY and CDR2 SVGEGT. CDR3 coding DNA: TGTGCCAGCGGACAGGGTCTTTTATCCGGGGAGCTGTTTTTT. Its protein is CASGQGLLSGELFF.

The chain recombines TRBV21-1 with TRBJ1-5. TRBV21-1 counts as a pseudogene. The CDR3 loop spans 16 amino acids. The CDR3, as DNA: TGTGCCAGCAGCAAAGCTGCAATGTATAGCAATCAGCCCCAGCATTTT. Protein: CASSKAAMYSNQPQHF.

In its sample, this clonotype was seen a few times. V and J are TRBV25-1 and TRBJ2-5; D is ambiguous. The DNA end is more similar to TRBJ2-7, so the J call may be wrong. CDR3 length: 13 amino acids. The germline CDR1 and CDR2 sequences are MGHDK and SYGVNS. In DNA, the CDR3 is TGTGCCAGCAGTGCTAGACATATCTACGAGCAGTACTTC. This encodes CASSARHIYEQYF.

This clonotype was counted once. The chain uses TRBV20-1 and TRBJ2-7, with 9 bases lining up with TRBD2. This CDR3 is 16 amino acids long. Germline-derived CDR1 and CDR2 are DFQATT and SNEGSKA (reference sequence). The ends lost 1 base at V and 0 bases at J; junction bases unmatched: 7. The CDR3 reads CSARARLADISYEQYF. CDR3 nucleotide sequence: TGCAGTGCTAGAGCCAGACTAGCGGATATCTCCTACGAGCAGTACTTC.

This chain joins TRBV10-3 and TRBJ2-7; the match to TRBD1 covers 9 bases. The CDR3 is 13 residues long. The germline gives CDR1 ENHRY, CDR2 SYGVKD. V trimming: 7 bases; J trimming: 3 bases; junction bases outside the gene matches: 4. The CDR3 sequence: CAINRDRDYEQYF. The CDR3 coding sequence is TGTGCCATCAATAGGGACAGGGACTACGAGCAGTACTTC.

The V and J genes are TRBV3-1 and TRBJ1-2; D is perhaps TRBD1 (5 bases). Trimming took 10 bases from V and 4 from J, leaving 13 bases between them. This CDR3 has 12 residues. Looked up from germline, CDR1 is LGHDT and CDR2 is YNNKEL (reference sequence). CDR3 bases: TGTGCCACCAGGGAGATCGGCTATGGCTACACCTTC. It specifies CATREIGYGYTF.

There are a few counts of this clonotype. The genes are TRBV7-9 and TRBJ1-6, with D possibly matching TRBD1 (6 bases). Germline V lookup: CDR1 SEHNR, CDR2 FQNEAQ (reference sequence). The CDR3 spans 13 residues. Trimming removed 7 bases at V and 8 bases at J, with 12 bases between. As DNA, the CDR3 is TGTGCCAGCAACCACCGACAGGATTCACCCCTCCACTTT. Its translation: CASNHRQDSPLHF.

The chain links TRBV5-1 to TRBJ2-7; D is unresolved. The J call is in doubt because the DNA end fits TRBJ2-5 better. Looked up from germline, CDR1 is SGHRS and CDR2 is YFSETQ. The CDR3 spans 11 residues. The CDR3 sequence: CASSFLQTQYF. Written as DNA, the CDR3 is TGCGCCAGCAGCTTCCTCCAGACCCAGTACTTC.

This clonotype was seen a handful of times. V and J are TRBV20-1 and TRBJ1-6; D gene unclear. The V end was cut by 6 bases, the J end by 7 bases, with 13 bases between. Germline V gives CDR1 DFQATT, CDR2 SNEGSKA (reference sequence). This CDR3 contains 13 residues. CDR3 amino acids: CSALLLGNSPLHF. DNA of the CDR3: TGCAGTGCCCTACTATTGGGGAATTCACCCCTCCACTTT.

The gene calls are TRBV20-1 and TRBJ1-5, with D possibly being TRBD1 (6 bases). The V gene lost 2 bases and the J gene lost 0 bases, with 14 bases spanning the gap. The CDR3 length is 16 residues. Germline V gene sequence: CDR1 DFQATT, CDR2 SNEGSKA (reference sequence). CDR3 loop: CSARQAQGNSNQPQHF. CDR3 bases: TGCAGTGCTAGACAGGCACAGGGCAATAGCAATCAGCCCCAGCATTTT.

The V and J genes are TRBV29-1 and TRBJ2-3; D possibly corresponds to TRBD1 (5 bases). Trimming pared 8 bases from V and 0 bases from J, leaving 12 bases between. The CDR3 loop spans 13 amino acids. CDR1 is SQVTM and CDR2 is ANQGSEA in the germline V gene. The CDR3 nucleotides read TGCAGCCTAGGACACCATAGCACAGATACGCAGTATTTT. It is translated as CSLGHHSTDTQYF.